This section outlines one TCR beta chain sequence together with its context. This sample is drawn from a study of blood T cell repertoires in COVID-19. The germline V gene has CDR1 SGHDT and CDR2 YYEEEE. The CDR3 is made up of 15 amino acids. Trimming removed 4 bases at V and 1 base at J, with 14 bases between. In the original workflow: Amplification from reference gene primers served as the basis for estimated nucleated cell counts. Sequenced by immunoSEQ multiplex PCR; TCRdb stores in-frame clones only, minus some. V, J and clone size are taken as reported in that table, and D and trimming were inferred from the DNA itself. In the table there are about 64,000 clones, approximately 83% of which are singletons.

The V gene is TRBV5-6, the J gene TRBJ1-1; TRBD1 might be the D (5 bases). The TCR comes from a man in his forties or fifties with acute or convalescent COVID-19. The sequencing input was peripheral blood. CDR3 in amino acids: CASSPWTPQNTEAFF. Here the CDR3 DNA reads TGTGCCAGCAGCCCTTGGACACCACAGAACACTGAAGCTTTCTTT.